This T cell receptor (beta chain) was captured in a study of blood T cell repertoires in COVID-19. TCRdb keeps only in-frame clones here, not all; method: immunoSEQ multiplex PCR. The sample comprises under 300,000 clones, 85% to 90% of which are singletons, and roughly 2.5% rests with the top ten. Between the trimmed V and J ends, which lost 8 bases and 5 bases, there was a span of 15 bases. The CDR3 is made up of 13 amino acids. This rearrangement joins TRBV12-3 or TRBV12-4 to TRBJ1-1; tentatively, D is TRBD1 (5 bases). The TCR sequence derives from a woman in her late teens or twenties who had recovered from COVID-19. Sequencing was carried out using PBMCs or T cells enriched from blood (not recorded which). Here the CDR3 reads CASGYGGKTEAFF. CDR3 DNA: TGTGCCAGCGGATACGGGGGGAAGACTGAAGCTTTCTTT.